This TCR beta chain was profiled in a study of CD8+ T cells in alopecia areata. Germline-derived CDR1 and CDR2 are MGHRA and YSYEKL. This CDR3 has 15 residues. Study-wide results and limits: Affected scalp, especially in alopecia totalis/universalis, had a higher clonality than normal scalp did. Researchers reported that TCR sharing among patients proved less clear than in mice, possibly HLA-linked.

Peripheral blood, together with lesional scalp punch biopsies, was collected from alopecia areata patients. Researchers picked out CD4+ and CD8+ T cells from PBMCs by sorting. Sequencing relied on a cDNA template that was reverse transcribed from extracted RNA. The method was immunoSEQ multiplex PCR; TCRdb's version includes in-frame clones alone and lacks a portion of them. Of under 35,000 clones in the sample, 60% to 85% were seen once. Turning to this clone: The antigen is unknown. An end of the junction differs from the germline gene, which may be a read error.

This chain uses TRBV4-1 with TRBJ2-3; TRBD1 aligns across 9 bases. The specimen was NKG2D-low CD8+ T cells sorted from blood. The TCR sequence derives from a human donor with alopecia areata. The CDR3 loop reads CASSPRTGEADTQYF. DNA of the CDR3: TGTGCCAGCAGCCCAAGGACAGGGGAGGCAGATACGCAGTATTTT.